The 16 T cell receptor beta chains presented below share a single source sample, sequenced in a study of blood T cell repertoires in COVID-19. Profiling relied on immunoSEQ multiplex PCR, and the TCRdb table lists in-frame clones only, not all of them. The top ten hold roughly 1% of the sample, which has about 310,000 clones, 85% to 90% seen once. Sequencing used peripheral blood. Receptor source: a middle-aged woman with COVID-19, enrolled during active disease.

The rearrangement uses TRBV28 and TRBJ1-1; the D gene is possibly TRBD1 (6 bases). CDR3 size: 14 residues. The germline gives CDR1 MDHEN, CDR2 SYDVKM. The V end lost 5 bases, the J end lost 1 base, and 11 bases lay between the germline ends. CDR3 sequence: CASSHTGRNTEAFF. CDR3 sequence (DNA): TGTGCCAGCAGTCACACAGGGAGGAACACTGAAGCTTTCTTT.

The CDR3 region is CASSRTSGATTGELFF. Written as DNA, the CDR3 is TGCGCCAGCAGCCGAACTAGCGGGGCTACCACCGGGGAGCTGTTTTTT. The J gene is TRBJ2-2, the V gene TRBV4-3; TRBD2 agrees at 10 bases. Germline loops: CDR1 LGHNA, CDR2 YSLEER. This CDR3 comprises 16 residues. V lost 4 bases, J lost 4 bases, and 6 bases stayed unmatched.

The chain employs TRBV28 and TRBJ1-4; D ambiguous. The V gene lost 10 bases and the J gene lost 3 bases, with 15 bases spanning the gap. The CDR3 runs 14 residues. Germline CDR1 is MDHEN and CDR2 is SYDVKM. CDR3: CATLTRGSNEKLFF. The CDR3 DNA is TGTGCCACTTTGACTCGAGGGTCTAATGAAAAACTGTTTTTT.

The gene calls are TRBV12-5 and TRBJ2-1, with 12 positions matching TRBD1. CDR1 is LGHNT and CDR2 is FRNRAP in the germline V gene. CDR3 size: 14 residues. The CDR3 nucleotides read TGTGCGTCCGGACCGGGACAGGGGGCGAATGAGCAGTTCTTC. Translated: CASGPGQGANEQFF. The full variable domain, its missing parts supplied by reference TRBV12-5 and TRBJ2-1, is DARVTQTPRHKVTEMGQEVTMRCQPILGHNTVFWYRQTMMQGLELLAYFRNRAPLDDSGMPKDRFSAEMPDATLATLKIQPSEPRDSAVYFCASGPGQGANEQFFGPGTRLTVL.

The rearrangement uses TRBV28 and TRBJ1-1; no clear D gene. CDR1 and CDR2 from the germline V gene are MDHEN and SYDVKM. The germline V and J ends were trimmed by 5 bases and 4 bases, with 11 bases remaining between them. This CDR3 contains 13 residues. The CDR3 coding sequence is TGTGCCAGCAGTCCCGGAGGACCCACTGAAGCTTTCTTT. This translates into CASSPGGPTEAFF.

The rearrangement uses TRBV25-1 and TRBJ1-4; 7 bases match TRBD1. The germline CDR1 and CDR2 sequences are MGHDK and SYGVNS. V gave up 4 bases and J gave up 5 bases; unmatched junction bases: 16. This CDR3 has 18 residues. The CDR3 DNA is TGTGCCAGCAGTGCAACAGAAATGGGACAGCTTGACAATGAAAAACTGTTTTTT. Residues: CASSATEMGQLDNEKLFF.

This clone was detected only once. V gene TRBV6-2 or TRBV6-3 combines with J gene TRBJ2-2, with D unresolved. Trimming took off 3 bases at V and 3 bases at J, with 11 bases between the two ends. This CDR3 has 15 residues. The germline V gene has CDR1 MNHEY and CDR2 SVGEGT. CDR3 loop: CASSYSGGHTGELFF. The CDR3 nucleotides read TGTGCCAGCAGTTATAGTGGCGGCCACACCGGGGAGCTGTTTTTT.

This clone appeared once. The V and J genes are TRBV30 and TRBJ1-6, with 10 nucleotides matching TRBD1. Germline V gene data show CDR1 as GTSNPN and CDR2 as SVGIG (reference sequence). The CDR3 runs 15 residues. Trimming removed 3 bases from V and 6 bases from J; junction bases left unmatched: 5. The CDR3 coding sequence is TGTGCCTGGAGCTTCCGGGACAGGGGTAATTCACCCCTCCACTTT. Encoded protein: CAWSFRDRGNSPLHF.

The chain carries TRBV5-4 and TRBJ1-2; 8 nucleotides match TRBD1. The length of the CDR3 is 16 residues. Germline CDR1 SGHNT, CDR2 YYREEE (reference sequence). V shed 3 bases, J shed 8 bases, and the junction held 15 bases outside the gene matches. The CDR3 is CASSSDPGQGLQGYTF. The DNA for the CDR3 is TGTGCCAGCAGCTCCGATCCAGGACAGGGCCTTCAGGGCTACACCTTC.

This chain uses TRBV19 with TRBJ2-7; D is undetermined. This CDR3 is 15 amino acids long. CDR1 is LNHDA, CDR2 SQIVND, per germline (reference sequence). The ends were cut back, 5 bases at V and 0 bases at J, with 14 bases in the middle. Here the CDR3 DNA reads TGTGCCAGTAGTCCGCGGCCCCCCCTCTCCTACGAGCAGTACTTC. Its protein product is CASSPRPPLSYEQYF. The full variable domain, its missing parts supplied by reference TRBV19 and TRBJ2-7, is DGGITQSPKYLFRKEGQNVTLSCEQNLNHDAMYWYRQDPGQGLRLIYYSQIVNDFQKGDIAEGYSVSREKKESFPLTVTSAQKNPTAFYLCASSPRPPLSYEQYFGPGTRLTVT.

The CDR3 sequence is CASSPLGTGGTEAFF. The CDR3 DNA follows: TGTGCCAGCAGCCCCCTGGGCACGGGGGGCACTGAAGCTTTCTTT. This chain uses TRBV5-6 with TRBJ1-1, with D maybe TRBD1 (5 bases). There are 15 residues in the CDR3. V was trimmed by 4 bases and J by 4 bases, leaving 17 bases between them. Germline V gene lookup returns CDR1 SGHDT and CDR2 YYEEEE.

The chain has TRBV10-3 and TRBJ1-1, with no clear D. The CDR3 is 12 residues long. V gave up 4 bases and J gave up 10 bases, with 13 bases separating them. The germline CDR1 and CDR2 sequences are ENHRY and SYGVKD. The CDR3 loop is CAISADSGGAFF. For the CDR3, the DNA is TGTGCCATCAGTGCGGACTCCGGAGGAGCTTTCTTT.

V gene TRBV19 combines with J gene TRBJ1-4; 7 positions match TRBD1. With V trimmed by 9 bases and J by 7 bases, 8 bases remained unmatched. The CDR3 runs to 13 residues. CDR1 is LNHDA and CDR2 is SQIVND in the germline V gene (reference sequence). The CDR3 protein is CASSGQVAEKLFF. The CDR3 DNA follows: TGTGCCAGCAGTGGACAGGTTGCTGAAAAACTGTTTTTT.

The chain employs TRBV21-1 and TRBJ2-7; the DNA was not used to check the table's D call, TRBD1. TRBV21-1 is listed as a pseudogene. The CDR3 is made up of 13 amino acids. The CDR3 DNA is TGTGCCAGCATTACCAGGGGTCCCTACGAGCAGTACTTC. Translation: CASITRGPYEQYF.

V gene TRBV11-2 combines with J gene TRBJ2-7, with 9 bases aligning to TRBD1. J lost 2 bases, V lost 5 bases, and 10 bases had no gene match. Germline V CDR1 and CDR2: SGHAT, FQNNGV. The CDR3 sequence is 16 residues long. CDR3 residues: CASSLAGTGIAYEQYF. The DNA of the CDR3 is TGTGCCAGCAGCCTAGCCGGGACAGGGATAGCCTACGAGCAGTACTTC.

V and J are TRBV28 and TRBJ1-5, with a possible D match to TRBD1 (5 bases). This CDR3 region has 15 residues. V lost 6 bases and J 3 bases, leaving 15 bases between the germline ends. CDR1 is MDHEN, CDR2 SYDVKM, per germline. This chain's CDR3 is CASSPWGVVNQPQHF. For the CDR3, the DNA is TGTGCCAGCAGCCCGTGGGGGGTGGTCAATCAGCCCCAGCATTTT.